The text below deals with one T cell receptor (beta chain). Its target is not known. This specimen comes from a study of OX40 agonist ivuxolimab in advanced cancers. For the study at large: The study gave patients intravenous ivuxolimab at 0.01 to 10 mg/kg every 2 weeks. Study conclusions and caveats: In the 0.1 to 3.0 mg/kg range, CD4+ and CD8+ blood T cells had expanded clonally by week 6. The 0.1-3.0 mg/kg partial responders had among the lowest clonal expansion.

The V end lost 1 base, the J end lost 7 bases, and 17 bases lay between the germline ends. CDR1 and CDR2 from the germline V gene are SQVTM and ANQGSEA. The CDR3 spans 14 residues. Sequencing was performed with immunoSEQ multiplex PCR; in TCRdb, only in-frame clones are kept and a portion is missing. The sample carries 30,000 to 40,000 clones, roughly four fifths recorded once. This sample comprised CD4+ or CD8+ T cells sorted from blood, obtained in a trial of the OX40 agonist ivuxolimab. This clonotype was obtained from an adult with an advanced solid tumor such as melanoma, head and neck, liver or kidney cancer. The V and J genes are TRBV29-1 and TRBJ2-7; D perhaps matches TRBD1 (7 bases). This CDR3 is CSVEGGRGVWEQYF. For the CDR3, the DNA is TGCAGCGTTGAAGGTGGCAGGGGGGTGTGGGAGCAGTACTTC.